The 12 T cell receptor beta chains below were found in one sample sequenced in a study of blood T cells in healthy people across ages. The second PCR ran about 6 to 12 cycles with a sample-barcoded 5' primer and J-beta primers. TCRdb ran MiXCR on the 5' RACE reads and lists one entry per CDR3 protein. This sample carries roughly 1,000,000 distinct CDR3 sequences, 20% to 25% of them seen once, and the ten largest clones take about 0.8%. These data were also filed under a second study, of T cells of mothers and their children.

Input material: blood. The receptors come from a girl aged 2-10 years in good health.

The CDR3, as DNA: TGTGCCAGCAGCTTTACGGAAGGCTACACCTTC. Amino acids: CASSFTEGYTF. The chain couples TRBV7-9 to TRBJ1-2; D uncertain. V dropped 3 bases and J dropped 8 bases, with 7 bases sitting between them. Per germline, CDR1 SEHNR and CDR2 FQNEAQ (reference sequence). The CDR3 runs 11 residues.

The rearrangement joins TRBV6-6 to TRBJ2-5, with 8 bases aligning to TRBD1. The DNA end is more similar to TRBJ2-1, so the J call may be wrong. There are 13 residues in the CDR3. Germline CDR1 MNHNY, CDR2 SVGAGI (reference sequence). The CDR3 DNA reads TGTGCCAGCAGTTACCTGGACAGGGAAGGGCAGTTCTTC. This translates into CASSYLDREGQFF.

The J gene is TRBJ2-2, the V gene TRBV27; no definite D call. There are 14 residues in the CDR3. CDR1 is MNHEY and CDR2 is SMNVEV in the germline V gene (reference sequence). The germline V and J ends were trimmed by 7 bases and 0 bases, with 9 bases remaining between them. The CDR3 protein is CASTPNPNTGELFF. CDR3 nucleotide sequence: TGTGCCAGCACCCCAAATCCGAACACCGGGGAGCTGTTTTTT.

This clonotype was counted between two and nine times. This chain uses TRBV6-5 with TRBJ1-4, with D tentatively TRBD1 (6 bases). The V end lost 5 bases, the J end lost 2 bases, and 12 bases lay between the germline ends. This CDR3 has 15 amino acids. CDR1 is MNHEY, CDR2 SVGAGI, per germline. CDR3 bases: TGTGCCAGCAGTCCTTACAGGGAGACTAATGAAAAACTGTTTTTT. Residues: CASSPYRETNEKLFF.

This clonotype was counted a few times. The CDR3 DNA follows: TGTGCCAGCAGCTTAGGGGGGGACGCCTATGGCTACACCTTC. Amino acids: CASSLGGDAYGYTF. This sequence joins TRBV7-2 and TRBJ1-2, with D perhaps TRBD1 (5 bases). The V end lost 1 base, the J end lost 4 bases, and 10 bases lay between the germline ends. This CDR3 spans 14 amino acids. Germline assignment: CDR1 SGHTA and CDR2 FQGNSA.

The chain joins TRBV4-3 to TRBJ1-6; TRBD1 matches 7 bases. Germline assignment: CDR1 LGHNA and CDR2 YSLEER. The CDR3 sequence is 18 residues long. V shed 1 base and J 5 bases; nucleotides not matched to a gene: 11. For the CDR3, the DNA is TGCGCCAGCAGCCAAGGCTACGGGGGTACAGGGGATAATTCACCCCTCCACTTT. Its translation: CASSQGYGGTGDNSPLHF.

This chain links TRBV18 with TRBJ2-5, with 11 bases lining up with TRBD1. The J call may be faulty, since TRBJ2-7 better matches the DNA end. This CDR3 has 15 residues. Germline CDR1 and CDR2: KGHSH and LQKENI. CDR3 region: CASSAFGTGGYEQYF. Written as DNA, the CDR3 is TGTGCCAGCTCAGCCTTCGGGACAGGGGGCTACGAGCAGTACTTC.

As for this clonotype: A far bigger clonotype differs at one base, so this is likely a read error. The chain uses TRBV7-2 and TRBJ2-5; 7 nucleotides match TRBD2. The J call may be in error: the DNA end matches TRBJ2-1 better. This CDR3 region has 12 residues. Germline lookup yields CDR1 SGHTA and CDR2 FQGNSA. CDR3 residues: CASSFGGNAQFF. The CDR3 DNA sequence: TGTGCCAGCAGCTTCGGGGGGAATGCGCAGTTCTTC.

This clonotype was observed a handful of times. V and J are TRBV7-9 and TRBJ1-4; D is uncertain. This CDR3 has 16 residues. Germline values: CDR1 SEHNR, CDR2 FQNEAQ (reference sequence). Trimming shortened V by 2 bases and J by 4 bases, and 14 bases separated the two germline ends. The CDR3 spells CASSLPRDTLNEKLFF. The CDR3 DNA reads TGTGCCAGCAGCTTACCTCGCGACACACTTAATGAAAAACTGTTTTTT.

This clonotype has just one count. The chain couples TRBV29-1 to TRBJ2-7; 8 bases are a match to TRBD1. The germline CDR1 and CDR2 sequences are SQVTM and ANQGSEA. The length of the CDR3 is 13 residues. The J segment lost 4 bases and the V segment lost 6 bases, leaving 8 bases of the junction unmatched. CDR3 sequence (DNA): TGCAGCGTACGACAGGGGAGTTTTTACGAGCAGTACTTC. It translates to CSVRQGSFYEQYF.

The CDR3 loop is CASSSVGPPGEQYF. CDR3 sequence (DNA): TGTGCCAGCAGTTCCGTGGGACCACCGGGCGAGCAGTACTTC. The chain couples TRBV12-3 or TRBV12-4 to TRBJ2-7; D is tentatively TRBD1 or TRBD2 (5 bases each). The CDR3 runs to 14 residues. V was clipped by 4 bases and J by 6 bases, with 16 bases between them.

The chain couples TRBV13 to TRBJ1-1; D unresolved. V gave up 4 bases and J gave up 6 bases, with 12 bases separating them. The CDR3 runs to 13 residues. Germline V gene sequence: CDR1 PRHDT, CDR2 FYEKMQ (reference sequence). The CDR3 DNA follows: TGTGCCAGCAGCTCCGCAGGTTGGGCTGAAGCTTTCTTT. As protein: CASSSAGWAEAFF.